This TCR beta chain emerged from a study of T cells after yellow fever vaccination. In the study overall: It was SMART-Seq v4 Ultra Low Input that prepared the fractions with low cell numbers. Study outcomes and limitations: FACS-sorted repertoires could contain abundant clonotypes contaminating from the bulk population. A large majority of primary-vaccination clones showed up again after the booster (approximately 96% CD4, around 90% CD8).

On this clonotype itself: As yet, its antigen is unknown.

The germline V and J ends were trimmed by 6 bases and 4 bases, with 15 bases remaining between them. Germline lookup yields CDR1 LNHDA and CDR2 SQIVND (reference sequence). The CDR3 has 15 residues. 5'RACE template switching generated TCR cDNA, adding a universal primer site and UMIs. Each CDR3 protein gets one entry after TCRdb re-called the 5' RACE reads with MiXCR. The table records about 320,000 distinct CDR3 sequences, around 4.3% of them present only once. Sequenced material: PBMCs, taken 15 days after the yellow fever booster vaccination. The chain carries TRBV19 and TRBJ2-2; no definite D call. The clonotype comes from a man aged 18-30 years who received the YFV17D yellow fever vaccine. CDR3 bases: TGTGCCAGTAGGCGGACGGTAGGGTTCACCGGGGAGCTGTTTTTT. Translated, it gives CASRRTVGFTGELFF.